The entry below gives a single T cell receptor beta chain sequence along with its context. Its antigen is currently not known. Base quality data are lacking; no much larger clone is found one base away. The sample belongs to a study of Ad26.COV2.S vaccination and SARS-CoV-2 variants (dated by TCRdb to about 2021). In the study overall: Donors in the vaccine arm were drawn from COV1001, a phase I-IIa trial of Ad26.COV2.S in healthy adults that was multicentre, randomized, double-blind and placebo-controlled. Ad26.COV2.S was administered intramuscularly at a dose of 5x10^10 or 1x10^11 viral particles, either as one shot or as two shots given 56 days apart. TCRbeta repertoire sequencing was used to assess the specificity and breadth of SARS-CoV-2-reactive T cell receptors after Ad26.COV2.S vaccination. The TCR-sequenced set comprised around 30 samples: around 20 Ad26.COV2.S vaccine recipients, 5 placebo recipients and 8 SARS-CoV-2 convalescent individuals. Participants in the trial were split at random into five groups of five each, receiving low-dose or high-dose Ad26.COV2.S once or twice, or else placebo on both occasions. Investigators remained blinded to trial group allocation during experiments and outcome assessment. What the study reported, not specific to this receptor: After vaccination, spike-specific CD8+ and CD4+ T cell responses were reported to show substantial breadth. The study was not powered to compare responses between vaccine doses or regimens. It was noted by the authors that total T cell responses may have been underestimated by the TCR breadth and depth analyses. Spike-specific TCR breadth was higher in Ad26.COV2.S recipients than in placebo recipients (P = 0.0014). Comparable non-spike TCR breadth was observed between vaccine and placebo recipients, consistent with only spike being contained in the vaccine.

The sample's treatment or condition label, in plain terms: around 19 received Ad26.COV2.S at low or high dose, single or two shots; about 5 received placebo; per-sample allocation not given. For vaccine and placebo recipients, the sequenced repertoires came from samples collected on day 63 after the first injection. Between 29 July and 7 August 2020, Cohort 1b enrolled around 25 adults aged 18-55 years at one site in Boston, USA. As a vaccine, Ad26.COV2.S was a replication-incompetent adenovirus type 26 vector that expressed a prefusion-stabilized SARS-CoV-2 spike protein derived from the original Wuhan strain. The immunoSEQ Assay was used to sequence TCRbeta CDR3 regions. After extraction, genomic DNA underwent amplification by bias-controlled multiplex PCR, followed by high-throughput sequencing. As for the authors' bioinformatics: To quantify the absolute abundance of every unique TCRbeta CDR3 region, sequences were collapsed and filtered. T cell fraction was estimated by normalizing TCRbeta template counts to usable DNA, which was measured by amplifying reference genes present in all nucleated cells. Repertoire TCRs were annotated as SARS-CoV-2-specific when V gene, CDR3 amino acid sequence and J gene were exactly matched to a known reactive TCR set. The reference SARS-CoV-2 TCR set came from MIRA and was filtered for enrichment in COVID-19-positive ImmuneCODE repertoires, removing public or cross-reactive TCRs. Using the MIRA antigens, annotated TCRs were further analysed by specific ORF or by position within an ORF. Breadth was defined as annotated unique rearrangements over total unique productive rearrangements; depth was the summed frequency of those rearrangements. Two-sided Wilcoxon rank-sum tests were used to compare TCR breadth between groups. TCRdb re-hosts the immuneACCESS table, in-frame sequences only. Its copies lack some clones; in the studies checked, an unresolved V gene accounts for under half of them, and the cause for the rest is not known. V and J calls and clone size are copied from that table; D and trimming were computed from the DNA. In this sample the table shows some 350,000 clones, about 90% of which occur a single time. The ten biggest clones cover approximately 5.8% of the sample.

Material: peripheral blood, obtained in a trial of Ad26.COV2.S vaccine versus placebo. The sequence was obtained from a person aged 18-60 years who received the Ad26.COV2.S COVID-19 vaccine or a placebo.

The CDR3 in this case is CASSPASLSYEQYV. The base sequence is TGTGCCAGCAGCCCAGCCTCCCTTTCCTACGAGCAGTACGTC. The rearranged segments are TRBV6-2 or TRBV6-3 and TRBJ2-7, with the identity of the D gene unclear. The CDR3 covers 14 residues, taking in both the cysteine and the valine. Just CDR3 DNA is preserved here, 42 bases in frame from base 1. CDR1 MNHEY and CDR2 SVGEGT are derived from the germline V gene. The junction shows trimming of 6 bases on V and 1 base on J, plus 13 bases between the germline ends.